The present TCR beta chain was sequenced within a study of blood T cell repertoires in COVID-19. The germline V gene has CDR1 SGDLS and CDR2 YYNGEE. Trimming cost V 6 bases and J 5 bases; bases outside gene matches: 8. This CDR3 has 15 residues. The table came from immunoSEQ multiplex PCR; TCRdb's copy has only in-frame clones and leaves some out. The sample contains 200,000 to 250,000 clones, more than 80% of which appear only once. Material for sequencing was PBMCs or T cells enriched from blood (not recorded which). This clonotype originated in a man aged 35 to 55 who had recovered from COVID-19. The gene calls are TRBV9 and TRBJ2-7; 13 bases are a match to TRBD2. The CDR3 DNA is TGTGCCAGCAACTTTGCGGGACTAGCGGGAAACGAGCAGTACTTC. Amino acids: CASNFAGLAGNEQYF.